The 15 T cell receptor beta chains given below trace back to one sample, sequenced in a study of T cells in Graves' hyperthyroidism and ophthalmopathy. What was amplified from RNA transcripts were TCR beta CDR3 regions. First-round RT-PCR targeting the TCR CDR3 was performed with the HTBI primer set. One entry per CDR3 protein, called by TCRdb with MiXCR from the multiplex PCR reads. The sample holds about 600,000 distinct CDR3 sequences, 16% seen once. What was sequenced was blood. These TCRs come from a woman between 40 and 55 years old with Graves' ophthalmopathy.

Of note for this clonotype: Since the CDR3 does not end with the conserved phenylalanine or tryptophan, this likely comes from a read error. V gene TRBV3-1 combines with J gene TRBJ2-1, with TRBD2 identical over 9 bases. V trimming: 1 base; J trimming: 1 base; junction bases outside the gene matches: 2. CDR1 LGHDT and CDR2 YNNKEL come from the germline V gene (reference sequence). The CDR3 totals 16 residues. CDR3 sequence reads: CASSQATSGSYNEQFL. The DNA of the CDR3 is TGTGCCAGCAGCCAAGCGACTAGCGGATCCTACAATGAGCAGTTCTTA.

V gene TRBV20-1 combines with J gene TRBJ1-4, with 7 bases aligning to TRBD1. Per the germline V gene, CDR1 is DFQATT and CDR2 is SNEGSKA (reference sequence). The CDR3 length is 14 residues. Unmatched junction bases numbered 8, after V lost 5 bases and J lost 5 bases. CDR3 amino acids: CSAPPGQPNEKLFF. Here the CDR3 DNA reads TGCAGTGCTCCTCCGGGACAGCCAAATGAAAAACTGTTTTTT.

This clonotype appeared many times. The chain links TRBV5-1 to TRBJ2-1, with a tentative D call TRBD1 (6 bases). The CDR3 contains 15 residues. With 2 bases removed from V and 4 bases from J, the gap between germline ends came to 13 bases. Germline CDR1 reads SGHRS; CDR2 reads YFSETQ. The CDR3 loop reads CASSFVQGKYNEQFF. Written as DNA, the CDR3 is TGCGCCAGCAGCTTCGTTCAGGGGAAGTACAATGAGCAGTTCTTC.

The table lists this clonotype with many counts. V usage is TRBV13 and J usage is TRBJ2-5, with 7 bases that match TRBD1. V was pared by 5 bases and J by 10 bases, with 13 bases of the junction left unmatched. The CDR3 extends over 14 amino acids. Germline V gene data show CDR1 as PRHDT and CDR2 as FYEKMQ (reference sequence). As DNA, the CDR3 is TGTGCCAGCAGCGAGGGACAGCTCCCAGGGGGCCAGTACTTC. Amino acid sequence: CASSEGQLPGGQYF.

This clonotype was detected only a few times. V gene TRBV20-1 combines with J gene TRBJ2-3, with D perhaps TRBD2 (6 bases). Germline CDR1 DFQATT, CDR2 SNEGSKA (reference sequence). This CDR3 region has 14 residues. Trimming removed 5 bases from V and 6 bases from J, with 18 bases in between. CDR3 region: CSAPVLAKVDTQYF. The CDR3, as DNA: TGCAGTGCTCCCGTTCTAGCGAAGGTGGATACGCAGTATTTT.

The chain combines TRBV28 with TRBJ2-5, with D perhaps matching TRBD1 (5 bases). Trimming took 8 bases from V and 1 from J, leaving 11 bases between them. Looked up from germline, CDR1 is MDHEN and CDR2 is SYDVKM. The CDR3 covers 13 residues. In DNA form, the CDR3 reads TGTGCCAGCGGCAAGACAGCCCAAGAGACCCAGTACTTC. Amino acid sequence: CASGKTAQETQYF.

The chain employs TRBV6-1 and TRBJ2-1; TRBD1 might be the D (5 bases). V was pared by 5 bases and J by 0 bases, with 11 bases between. This CDR3 has 15 amino acids. Per germline, CDR1 MNHNS and CDR2 SASEGT. In nucleotides, the CDR3 is TGTGCCAGCAGTAGTCTCAGGGTCTCCTACAATGAGCAGTTCTTC. Amino acid sequence: CASSSLRVSYNEQFF.

This clonotype came up many times. This chain links TRBV12-3 or TRBV12-4 with TRBJ2-3; D gene ambiguous. V was pared by 6 bases and J by 2 bases, with 12 bases between. The CDR3 has 14 amino acids. The CDR3 is CASRPRGFTDTQYF. CDR3 in DNA: TGTGCCAGCAGGCCCCGAGGATTCACAGATACGCAGTATTTT.

This clonotype was recorded once. The V gene is TRBV6-1, the J gene TRBJ2-1, with 9 bases fitting TRBD2. The CDR3 runs 17 residues. The germline gives CDR1 MNHNS, CDR2 SASEGT. V lost 6 bases and J lost 10; bases outside the gene matches: 19. CDR3 in amino acids: CASSQVSGGPLTGEQFF. For the CDR3, the DNA is TGTGCCAGCAGCCAAGTTAGCGGGGGACCCCTTACAGGGGAGCAGTTCTTC.

V usage is TRBV29-1 and J usage is TRBJ2-4; perhaps TRBD2 as D (6 bases). V lost 6 bases, J lost 6 bases, and 12 bases lay in between. CDR3 length: 12 amino acids. Germline loops: CDR1 SQVTM, CDR2 ANQGSEA. DNA of the CDR3: TGCAGCGTCCAGGACGGGGGAAACATTCAGTACTTC. Translating gives CSVQDGGNIQYF.

J is TRBJ2-7 and V is TRBV25-1; D not certain. Germline-derived CDR1 and CDR2 are MGHDK and SYGVNS. Trimming took off 0 bases at V and 5 bases at J, with 8 bases between the two ends. This CDR3 is built from 13 residues. The CDR3 DNA follows: TGTGCCAGCAGTGAATACAGGTTCAACGAGCAGTACTTC. Residues: CASSEYRFNEQYF.

This clonotype came up a few times. The chain combines TRBV24-1 with TRBJ2-4, with no clear D. Germline V gives CDR1 KGHDR, CDR2 SFDVKD. V was cut by 2 bases and J by 4 bases, with 8 bases left in between. This CDR3 has 14 amino acids. The CDR3 protein is CATSDSGGKNIQYF. CDR3 nucleotides: TGTGCCACCAGTGATTCGGGCGGAAAAAACATTCAGTACTTC.

This clonotype was counted at least ten times. The gene calls are TRBV7-9 and TRBJ2-7; D is undetermined. Trimming removed 3 bases from V and 5 bases from J, with 8 bases in between. The CDR3 has 12 amino acids. Germline V gene data show CDR1 as SEHNR and CDR2 as FQNEAQ (reference sequence). CDR3 bases: TGTGCCAGCAGCTTGTACGGAAACGAGCAGTACTTC. Its translation: CASSLYGNEQYF.

V usage is TRBV19 and J usage is TRBJ2-3; 11 bases align to TRBD2. Germline V lookup: CDR1 LNHDA, CDR2 SQIVND (reference sequence). The CDR3 totals 15 residues. V shed 4 bases and J 5 bases; nucleotides not matched to a gene: 5. CDR3 coding DNA: TGTGCCAGTAGTACTAAGGGACTAGCGGTAGATACGCAGTATTTT. Its protein is CASSTKGLAVDTQYF.

This clonotype has a handful of counts. V and J are TRBV9 and TRBJ2-1, with TRBD2 matching over 11 bases. Unmatched junction bases numbered 4, after V lost 3 bases and J lost 11 bases. In germline, CDR1 is SGDLS, CDR2 YYNGEE. The CDR3 is 13 amino acids. The CDR3 loop reads CASSDSGRGQQFF. DNA of the CDR3: TGTGCCAGCAGCGATAGCGGGAGGGGGCAGCAGTTCTTC. Full variable domain (missing parts from reference TRBV9 and TRBJ2-1): DSGVTQTPKHLITATGQRVTLRCSPRSGDLSVYWYQQSLDQGLQFLIQYYNGEERAKGNILERFSAQQFPDLHSELNLSSLELGDSALYFCASSDSGRGQQFFGPGTRLTVL.